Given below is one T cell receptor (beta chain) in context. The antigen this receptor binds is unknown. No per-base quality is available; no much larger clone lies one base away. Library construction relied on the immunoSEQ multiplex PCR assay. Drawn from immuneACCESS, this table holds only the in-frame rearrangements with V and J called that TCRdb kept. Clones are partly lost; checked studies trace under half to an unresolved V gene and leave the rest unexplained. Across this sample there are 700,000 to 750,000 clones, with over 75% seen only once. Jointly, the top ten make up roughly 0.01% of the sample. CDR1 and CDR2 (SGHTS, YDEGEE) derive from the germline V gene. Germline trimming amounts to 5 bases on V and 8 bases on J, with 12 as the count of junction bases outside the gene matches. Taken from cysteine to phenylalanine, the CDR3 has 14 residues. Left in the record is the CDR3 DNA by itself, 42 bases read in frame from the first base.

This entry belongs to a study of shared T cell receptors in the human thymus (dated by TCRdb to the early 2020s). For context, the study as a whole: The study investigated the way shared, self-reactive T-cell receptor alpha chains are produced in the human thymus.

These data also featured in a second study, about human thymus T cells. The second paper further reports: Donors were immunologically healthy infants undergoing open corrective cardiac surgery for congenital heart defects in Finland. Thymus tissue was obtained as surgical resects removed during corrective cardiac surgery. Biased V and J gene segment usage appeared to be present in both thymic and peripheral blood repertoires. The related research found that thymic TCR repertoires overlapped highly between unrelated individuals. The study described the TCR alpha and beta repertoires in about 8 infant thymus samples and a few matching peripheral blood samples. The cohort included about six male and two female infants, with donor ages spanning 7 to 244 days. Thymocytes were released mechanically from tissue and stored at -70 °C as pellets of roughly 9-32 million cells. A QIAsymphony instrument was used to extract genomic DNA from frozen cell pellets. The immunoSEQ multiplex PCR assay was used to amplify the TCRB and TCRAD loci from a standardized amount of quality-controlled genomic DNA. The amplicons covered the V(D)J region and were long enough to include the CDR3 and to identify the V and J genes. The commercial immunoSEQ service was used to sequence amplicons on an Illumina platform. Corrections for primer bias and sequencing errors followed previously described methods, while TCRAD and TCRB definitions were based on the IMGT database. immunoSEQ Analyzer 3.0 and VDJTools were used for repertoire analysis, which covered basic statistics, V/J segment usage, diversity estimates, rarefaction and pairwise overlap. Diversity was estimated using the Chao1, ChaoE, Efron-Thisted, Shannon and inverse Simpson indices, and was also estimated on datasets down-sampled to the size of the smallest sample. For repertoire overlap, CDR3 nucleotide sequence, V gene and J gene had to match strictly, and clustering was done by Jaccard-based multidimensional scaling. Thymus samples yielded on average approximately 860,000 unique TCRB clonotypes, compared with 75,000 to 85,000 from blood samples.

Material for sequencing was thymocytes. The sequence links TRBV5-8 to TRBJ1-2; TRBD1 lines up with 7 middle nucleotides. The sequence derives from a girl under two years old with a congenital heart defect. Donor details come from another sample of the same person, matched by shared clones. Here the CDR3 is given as CASREANDRVGYTF. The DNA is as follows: TGTGCCAGCAGGGAGGCAAACGACAGGGTCGGCTACACCTTC.